Listed below are T cell receptor beta chains from one sample, sequenced in a study of blood T cell repertoires in COVID-19. TCRdb's copy holds only in-frame clones and misses some; the assay was immunoSEQ multiplex PCR. The repertoire holds around 300,000 clones, with 85% to 90% as singletons. The sample taken for sequencing was peripheral blood. Receptors were obtained from a woman younger than 45 with COVID-19, enrolled during active disease. Both conserved end residues are part of each CDR3. The D gene is left open where the match is weak. The size field is filled for only some rows; it gives once, few, many or a size class.

CDR3 DNA,CDR3 protein,D gene,clone size,V gene,J gene
TGCGCCAGCAGCGCCGGGACAGGGGGCATGGAGACCCAGTACTTC,CASSAGTGGMETQYF,TRBD1,.,TRBV5-1,TRBJ2-5
TGTGCCAGCAGTAAGGGACCGGGAGATTCGACTGAAGCTTTCTTT,CASSKGPGDSTEAFF,.,.,TRBV6-6,TRBJ1-1
TGTGCCAGCAGTCCACAGGGGACAGGGGGTTTCGAGGGCTACACCTTC,CASSPQGTGGFEGYTF,TRBD1,.,TRBV27,TRBJ1-2
TGCGCCAGCAGCTTAGTAACGGGAGGGTCCTCCTACAATGAGCAGTTCTTC,CASSLVTGGSSYNEQFF,TRBD2,.,TRBV5-1,TRBJ2-1
TGTGCCAGCAGCCATGACACCTCTGGAAACACCATATATTTT,CASSHDTSGNTIYF,.,.,TRBV14,TRBJ1-3
TGTGCCAGCAGTGAACTCCAGGCACTTACTTCTAACTATGGCTACACCTTC,CASSELQALTSNYGYTF,.,.,TRBV2,TRBJ1-2
TGTGCCAGTAGTATGGCGGGGGCCGCCTACGAGCAGTACTTC,CASSMAGAAYEQYF,.,.,TRBV19,TRBJ2-7
TGTGCCAGCAGTTCCGATCAGCCCCAGCATTTT,CASSSDQPQHF,.,.,TRBV28,TRBJ1-5
TGTGCCAGCAGCTTTTACCTCCCAGAGGGGGGGGGTGAAAAACTGTTTTTT,CASSFYLPEGGGEKLFF,.,.,TRBV7-9,TRBJ1-4
TGCGCCAGCAGCCAAGATTATTTATGGGACACCAAAAACATTCAGTACTTC,CASSQDYLWDTKNIQYF,.,.,TRBV4-1,TRBJ2-4
TGTGCCAGCAGGAGGGACAGCCACACTGAAGCTTTCTTT,CASRRDSHTEAFF,TRBD1,.,TRBV6-5,TRBJ1-1
TGTGCCAGCAGCTTAAGGGGGAGTTTGTACAATGAGCAGTTCTTC,CASSLRGSLYNEQFF,.,.,TRBV7-2,TRBJ2-1
TGTGCCAGCAGCCCGCGCCGGGGTAGGGGGAGGGCCTGGGATTACGAGCAGTACTTC,CASSPRRGRGRAWDYEQYF,.,.,TRBV21-1,TRBJ2-7
TGTGCCTGGAGTGTACAATCGAGGTACACCTTC,CAWSVQSRYTF,.,.,TRBV30,TRBJ1-2
TGTGCCAGCAGCTTCAGGTCAAGCAGTGAAGCTTTCTTT,CASSFRSSSEAFF,.,.,TRBV5-6,TRBJ1-1
TGCGCCAGCAGCGAATGGACAGGACCTAATGAAAAACTGTTTTTT,CASSEWTGPNEKLFF,TRBD1,.,TRBV5-1,TRBJ1-4
TGTGCCAGCAGCCAGGGCGGGGCGGGGGAAAAACTGTTTTTT,CASSQGGAGEKLFF,.,.,TRBV3-1/TRBV3-2,TRBJ1-4
TGTGCCAGCAGCCAAGTTCGTAGTTGGAGTGAGCAGTTCTTC,CASSQVRSWSEQFF,.,.,TRBV3-1/TRBV3-2,TRBJ2-1
TGTGCCAGCAGGGATCAGGGAATCGTATTAGAGACCCAGTACTTC,CASRDQGIVLETQYF,.,.,TRBV2,TRBJ2-5
TGTGCCAGTAGTACGATCCTCGGACAGCTTAACTATGGCTACACCTTC,CASSTILGQLNYGYTF,.,.,TRBV19,TRBJ1-2
TGTGCCTGCGTGGGGCTAGCGGGAGTCTGGGGCTCCTACAATGAGCAGTTCTTC,CACVGLAGVWGSYNEQFF,TRBD2,.,TRBV7-9,TRBJ2-1
TGCGCCAGCAGCTTGGGGCCGGAGAAGAACACTGAAGCTTTCTTT,CASSLGPEKNTEAFF,.,.,TRBV5-1,TRBJ1-1
TGCGCCAGCAGTGGGACAGGGCGCACCTACGAGCAGTACTTC,CASSGTGRTYEQYF,TRBD1,few,TRBV5-1,TRBJ2-7
TGCAGCGCACGGACAGATACGCAGTATTTT,CSARTDTQYF,.,.,TRBV29-1,TRBJ2-3
TGTGCCAGCAGAAGCGACTCTAGAAACACCATATATTTT,CASRSDSRNTIYF,.,once,TRBV6-5,TRBJ1-3
TGTGCCAGCAGCCGACCGGGACAGGTTTACAATGAGCAGTTCTTC,CASSRPGQVYNEQFF,TRBD1,.,TRBV3-1/TRBV3-2,TRBJ2-1
TGCGCCAGCAGTTCGACTAGCGGATACAATGAGCAGTTCTTC,CASSSTSGYNEQFF,TRBD2,.,TRBV10-2,TRBJ2-1
TGTGCCAGCAGCTTAGGGGCAGACTACGAGCAGTACTTC,CASSLGADYEQYF,.,.,TRBV7-9,TRBJ2-7
TGTGCCAGCAGTTTACAGGGGAACACTGAAGCTTTCTTT,CASSLQGNTEAFF,.,.,TRBV6-5,TRBJ1-1
TGTGCCAGCATCCAAGACAGCCCGAAGATTAATTCCGGAGGGCGGGCCGGGGAGCTGTTTTTT,CASIQDSPKINSGGRAGELFF,.,.,TRBV21-1,TRBJ2-2
TGCGCCAGCAGCTCCGAGACTAGCGGGCCGAGAGGCACCGGGGAGCTGTTTTTT,CASSSETSGPRGTGELFF,TRBD2,few,TRBV5-1,TRBJ2-2
TGTGCCAGCAGCCCGGGTCCAGAAGCCTACGAGCAGTACTTC,CASSPGPEAYEQYF,.,.,TRBV7-9,TRBJ2-7
TGCGCCAGCAGCTTGAACACCCAAGAGACCCAGTACTTC,CASSLNTQETQYF,.,.,TRBV5-1,TRBJ2-5
TGCGCCAGCAGGGGCGGGAGGAACCAAGAGACCCAGTACTTC,CASRGGRNQETQYF,TRBD2,.,TRBV10-2,TRBJ2-5
TGTGCCAGCAGCTTAAGTGGGGGCACAGATACGCAGAATTTT,CASSLSGGTDTQNF,.,.,TRBV7-3,TRBJ2-3
TGTGCCATCAGTGGTTCAGGCACAGATACGCAGTATTTT,CAISGSGTDTQYF,.,.,TRBV10-3,TRBJ2-3
TGTGCCAGCAGCGCCGGGACTAGCGGGATTGGGACCCAGTACTTC,CASSAGTSGIGTQYF,TRBD2,.,TRBV9,TRBJ2-5
TGTGCCATCAGTGGGGCCTCAGACAGGCTCTCCTACGAGCAGTACTTC,CAISGASDRLSYEQYF,.,.,TRBV10-3,TRBJ2-7
TGTGCCAGCAGCGTGGACTGGACCCAAGAGACCCAGTACTTC,CASSVDWTQETQYF,.,.,TRBV9,TRBJ2-5
TGTGCCAGCAGCCTCCTCGGGACAGGGATATCTGGAAACACCATATATTTT,CASSLLGTGISGNTIYF,TRBD1,.,TRBV7-2,TRBJ1-3
TGTGCCAGCAGCCATCTGGGCGGACAGGACCTAGCGGGAGATAATGAGCAGTTCTTC,CASSHLGGQDLAGDNEQFF,TRBD2,.,TRBV4-2,TRBJ2-1
TGTGCCAGCAGCGAGGGACTAGCTGGGGATGAGCAGTTCTTC,CASSEGLAGDEQFF,TRBD2,.,TRBV7-3,TRBJ2-1
TGTGCCAGCAGTTCCGGACAGGGGAAACAAGAGACCCAGTACTTC,CASSSGQGKQETQYF,TRBD1,.,TRBV27,TRBJ2-5
TGCAGCGTTGAGGGACTAGCAAGTGGAGATACGCAGTATTTT,CSVEGLASGDTQYF,TRBD2,.,TRBV29-1,TRBJ2-3
TGTGCCACCGCGGACAGGGGAGCTGGAAACACCATATATTTT,CATADRGAGNTIYF,TRBD1,.,TRBV6-5,TRBJ1-3
TGTGCCAGCAGCTTGAGTGGAGGGGAGACCCAGTACTTC,CASSLSGGETQYF,.,.,TRBV5-4,TRBJ2-5
TGTGCCAGCAGCGACACAGGGTCGAGCTCCTACAATGAGCAGTTCTTC,CASSDTGSSSYNEQFF,.,.,TRBV5-6,TRBJ2-1
TGTGCCAGCAGTCCTCCCGCGGGGAGGGCCCTAGAAGAGACCCAGTACTTC,CASSPPAGRALEETQYF,TRBD2,.,TRBV7-9,TRBJ2-5
TGTGCCAGCAGCGGGCCGACTAGCGGGAGTAGCTTCGGGTCCTACGAGCAGTACTTC,CASSGPTSGSSFGSYEQYF,TRBD2,.,TRBV3-1/TRBV3-2,TRBJ2-7
TGTGCCAGCAGCTTGGGACAGGGGATCGCTGAAGCTTTCTTT,CASSLGQGIAEAFF,TRBD1,few,TRBV25-1,TRBJ1-1
TGTGCCAGCAGTTTATCGACGGGAGGAGAGACCCAGTACTTC,CASSLSTGGETQYF,TRBD2,.,TRBV27,TRBJ2-5
TGTGCCAGCAGTGAAGAAGAAAGGGGTGTCTATAATTCACCCCTCCACTTT,CASSEEERGVYNSPLHF,.,.,TRBV6-1,TRBJ1-6
TGTGCCAGCAGGACAGGGTTCGATCAGCCCCAGCATTTT,CASRTGFDQPQHF,TRBD1,.,TRBV2,TRBJ1-5
TGTGCCAGCAGCCTTCATACCCGGGACACCGGGGAGCTGTTTTTT,CASSLHTRDTGELFF,.,.,TRBV3-1/TRBV3-2,TRBJ2-2
TGTGCCAGCAGCCAAGTAAGGACAAACGAGCAGTACTTC,CASSQVRTNEQYF,.,.,TRBV3-1/TRBV3-2,TRBJ2-7